This passage covers 2 T cell receptor beta chains from one sample sequenced in a study of T cell repertoires in ileal Crohn's disease. The sorted cells were lamina propria lymphocytes from surgical specimens, first isolated by density gradient. Sequencing used immunoSEQ multiplex PCR; TCRdb keeps in-frame clones, though not all of them. This table holds over 5,000 clones, approximately 88% found once. Sequences were obtained from CD4+ T cells from ileum. The receptors shown here come from an adult with Crohn's disease. Some clones in this sample may be carry-over from other donors' samples.

The J gene is TRBJ1-5, the V gene TRBV28; D might be TRBD1 (6 bases). The germline V gene has CDR1 MDHEN and CDR2 SYDVKM. There are 16 residues in the CDR3. V was cut by 3 bases and J by 3 bases, with 15 bases left in between. This CDR3 is CASSLARTALNQPQHF. In nucleotides, the CDR3 is TGTGCCAGCAGTTTGGCCAGGACAGCCCTCAATCAGCCCCAGCATTTT.

V gene TRBV13 combines with J gene TRBJ1-1; 9 bases are a match to TRBD1. Per the germline V gene, CDR1 is PRHDT and CDR2 is FYEKMQ (reference sequence). CDR3 length: 16 residues. J was trimmed by 2 bases and V by 2 bases; bases with no gene match: 6. CDR3 nucleotide sequence: TGTGCCAGCAGCTTATTTGGGACAGGGTTCAACACTGAAGCTTTCTTT. Translated: CASSLFGTGFNTEAFF.